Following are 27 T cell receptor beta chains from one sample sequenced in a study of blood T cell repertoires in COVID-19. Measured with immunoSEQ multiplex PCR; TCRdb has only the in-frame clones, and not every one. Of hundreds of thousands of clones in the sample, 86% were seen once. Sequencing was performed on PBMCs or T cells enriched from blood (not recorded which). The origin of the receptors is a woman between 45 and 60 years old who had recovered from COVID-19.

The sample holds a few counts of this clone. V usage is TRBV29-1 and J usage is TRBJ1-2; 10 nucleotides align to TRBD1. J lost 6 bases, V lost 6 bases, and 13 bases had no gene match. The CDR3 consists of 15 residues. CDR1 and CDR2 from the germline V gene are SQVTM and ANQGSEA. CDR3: CSVLRQGAPRDGYTF. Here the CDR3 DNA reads TGCAGCGTCCTTAGACAGGGGGCGCCCCGGGATGGCTACACCTTC.

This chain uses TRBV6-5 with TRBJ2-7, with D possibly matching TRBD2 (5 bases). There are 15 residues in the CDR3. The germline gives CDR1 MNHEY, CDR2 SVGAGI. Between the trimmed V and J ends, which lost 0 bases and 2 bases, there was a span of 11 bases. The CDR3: CASSYSLALTYEQYF. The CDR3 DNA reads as TGTGCCAGCAGTTACTCTTTAGCGTTAACCTACGAGCAGTACTTC.

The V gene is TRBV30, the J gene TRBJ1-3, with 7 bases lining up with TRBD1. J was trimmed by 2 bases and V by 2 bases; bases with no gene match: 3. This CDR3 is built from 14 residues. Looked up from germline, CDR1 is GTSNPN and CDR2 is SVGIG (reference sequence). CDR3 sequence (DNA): TGTGCCTGGAGTAGGCAGGGGGCTGGAAACACCATATATTTT. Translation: CAWSRQGAGNTIYF.

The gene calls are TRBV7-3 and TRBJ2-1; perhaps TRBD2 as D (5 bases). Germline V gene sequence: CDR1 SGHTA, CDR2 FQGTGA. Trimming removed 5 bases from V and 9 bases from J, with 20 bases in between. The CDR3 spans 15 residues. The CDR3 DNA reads TGTGCCAGCAGCCCCATGGGCGGACTCGACCTTGAGCAGTTCTTC. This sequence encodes CASSPMGGLDLEQFF.

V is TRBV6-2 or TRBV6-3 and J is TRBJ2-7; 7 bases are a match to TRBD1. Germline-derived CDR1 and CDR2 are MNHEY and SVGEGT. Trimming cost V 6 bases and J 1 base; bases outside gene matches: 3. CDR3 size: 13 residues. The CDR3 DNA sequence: TGTGCCAGCAGCTGGGACAGATCCTACGAGCAGTACTTC. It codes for CASSWDRSYEQYF.

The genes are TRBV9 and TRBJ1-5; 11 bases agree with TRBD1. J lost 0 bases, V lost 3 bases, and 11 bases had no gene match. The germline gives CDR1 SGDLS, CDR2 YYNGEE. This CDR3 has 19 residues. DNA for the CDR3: TGTGCCAGCAGCGCATCCCGGGACAGGGGGGGATATAGCAATCAGCCCCAGCATTTT. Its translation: CASSASRDRGGYSNQPQHF.

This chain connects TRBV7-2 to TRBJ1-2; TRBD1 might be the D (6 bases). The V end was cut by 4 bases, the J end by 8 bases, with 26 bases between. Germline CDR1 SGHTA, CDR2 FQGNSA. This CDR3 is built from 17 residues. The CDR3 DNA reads TGTGCCAGCAGCTCGGGCCTATCCCCGGGACAACAACGAGGCTACACCTTC. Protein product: CASSSGLSPGQQRGYTF. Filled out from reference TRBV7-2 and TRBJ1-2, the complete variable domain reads GAGVSQSPSNKVTEKGKDVELRCDPISGHTALYWYRQSLGQGLEFLIYFQGNSAPDKSGLPSDRFSAERTGGSVSTLTIQRTQQEDSAVYLCASSSGLSPGQQRGYTFGSGTRLTVV.

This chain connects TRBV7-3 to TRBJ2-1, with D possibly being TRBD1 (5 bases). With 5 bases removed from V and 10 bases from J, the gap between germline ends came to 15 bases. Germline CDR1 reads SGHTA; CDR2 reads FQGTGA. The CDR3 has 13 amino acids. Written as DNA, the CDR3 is TGTGCCAGCAGCCCATATGGGGCTACCGAGCAGTTCTTC. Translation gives CASSPYGATEQFF.

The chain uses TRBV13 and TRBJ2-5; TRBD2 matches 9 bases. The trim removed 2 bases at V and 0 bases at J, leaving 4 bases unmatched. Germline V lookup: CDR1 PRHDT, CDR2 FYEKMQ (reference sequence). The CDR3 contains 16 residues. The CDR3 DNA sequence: TGTGCCAGCAGCTTAAGACTAGCGGTAAACCAAGAGACCCAGTACTTC. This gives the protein CASSLRLAVNQETQYF.

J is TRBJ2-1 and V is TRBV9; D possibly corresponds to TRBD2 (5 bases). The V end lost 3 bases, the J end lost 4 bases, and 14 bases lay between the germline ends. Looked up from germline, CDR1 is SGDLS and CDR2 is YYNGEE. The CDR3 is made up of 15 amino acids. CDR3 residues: CASSEERSSYNEQFF. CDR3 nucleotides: TGTGCCAGCAGCGAGGAGCGGAGCTCTTACAATGAGCAGTTCTTC.

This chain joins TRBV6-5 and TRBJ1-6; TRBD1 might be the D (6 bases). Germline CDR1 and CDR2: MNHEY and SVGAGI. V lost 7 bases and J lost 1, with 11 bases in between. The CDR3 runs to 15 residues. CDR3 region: CASTLRGSYNSPLHF. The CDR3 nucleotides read TGTGCCAGCACCTTAAGGGGGTCCTATAATTCACCCCTCCACTTT.

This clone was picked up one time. The CDR3: CASSQFPGSLNTGELFF. The CDR3 nucleotides read TGTGCCAGCAGCCAGTTCCCGGGATCGTTGAACACCGGGGAGCTGTTTTTT. The genes are TRBV4-2 and TRBJ2-2, with D tentatively TRBD2 (5 bases). The germline gives CDR1 LGHNA, CDR2 YNFKEQ. V was shortened by 3 bases and J by 1 base, with 15 bases between the two germline ends. This CDR3 has 17 amino acids.

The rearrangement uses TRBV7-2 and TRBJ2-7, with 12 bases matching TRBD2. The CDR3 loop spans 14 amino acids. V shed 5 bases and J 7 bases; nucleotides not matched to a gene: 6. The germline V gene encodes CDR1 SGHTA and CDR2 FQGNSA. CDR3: CASSPGLAGTEQYF. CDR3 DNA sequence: TGTGCCAGCAGCCCAGGACTAGCGGGGACTGAGCAGTACTTC.

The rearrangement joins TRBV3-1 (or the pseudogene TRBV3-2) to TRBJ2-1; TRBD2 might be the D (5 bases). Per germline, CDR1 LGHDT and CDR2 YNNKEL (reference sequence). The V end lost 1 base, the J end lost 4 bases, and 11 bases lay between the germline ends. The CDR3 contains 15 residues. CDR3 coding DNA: TGTGCCAGCAGCCAAGGTGTGGACTCTTACAATGAGCAGTTCTTC. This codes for CASSQGVDSYNEQFF.

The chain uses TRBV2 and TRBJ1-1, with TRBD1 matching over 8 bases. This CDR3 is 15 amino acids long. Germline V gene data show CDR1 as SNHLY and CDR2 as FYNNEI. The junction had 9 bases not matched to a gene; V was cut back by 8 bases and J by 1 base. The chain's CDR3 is CASGRRTGSNTEAFF. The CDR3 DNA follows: TGTGCCAGCGGAAGGAGGACAGGGTCGAACACTGAAGCTTTCTTT. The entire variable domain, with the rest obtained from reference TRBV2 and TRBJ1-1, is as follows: EPEVTQTPSHQVTQMGQEVILRCVPISNHLYFYWYRQILGQKVEFLVSFYNNEISEKSEIFDDQFSVERPDGSNFTLKIRSTKLEDSAMYFCASGRRTGSNTEAFFGQGTRLTVV.

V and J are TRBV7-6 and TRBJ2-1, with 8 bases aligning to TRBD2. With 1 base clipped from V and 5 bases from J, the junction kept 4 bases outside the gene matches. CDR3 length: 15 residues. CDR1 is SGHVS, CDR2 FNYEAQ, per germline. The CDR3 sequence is CASSLEVSGDNEQFF. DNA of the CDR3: TGTGCCAGCAGCTTAGAAGTTAGCGGGGACAATGAGCAGTTCTTC.

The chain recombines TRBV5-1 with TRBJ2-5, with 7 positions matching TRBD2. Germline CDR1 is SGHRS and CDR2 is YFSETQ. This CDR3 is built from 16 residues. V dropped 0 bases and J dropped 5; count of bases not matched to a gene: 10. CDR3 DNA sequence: TGCGCCAGCAGCTTGGGGCCAGCGGGGACGGGTGAGACCCAGTACTTC. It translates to CASSLGPAGTGETQYF.

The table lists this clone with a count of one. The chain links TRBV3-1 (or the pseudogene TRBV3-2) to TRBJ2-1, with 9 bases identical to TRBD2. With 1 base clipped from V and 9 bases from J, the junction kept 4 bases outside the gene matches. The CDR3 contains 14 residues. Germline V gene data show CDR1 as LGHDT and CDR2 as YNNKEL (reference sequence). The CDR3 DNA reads TGTGCCAGCAGCCAAGCGGGAGCGGGAGGTGAGCAGTTCTTC. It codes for CASSQAGAGGEQFF.

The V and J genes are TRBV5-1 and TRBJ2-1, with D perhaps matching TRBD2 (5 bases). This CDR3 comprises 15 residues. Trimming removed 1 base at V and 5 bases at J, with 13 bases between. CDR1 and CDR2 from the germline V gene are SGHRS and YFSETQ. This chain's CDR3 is CASSLSGGSHNEQFF. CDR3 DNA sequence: TGCGCCAGCAGCTTGAGTGGCGGGTCTCACAATGAGCAGTTCTTC.

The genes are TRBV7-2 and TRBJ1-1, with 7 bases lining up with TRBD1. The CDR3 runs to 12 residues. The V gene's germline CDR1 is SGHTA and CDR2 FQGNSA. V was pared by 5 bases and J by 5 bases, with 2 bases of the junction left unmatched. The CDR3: CASSGQETEAFF. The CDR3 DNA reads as TGTGCCAGCAGCGGACAGGAGACTGAAGCTTTCTTT. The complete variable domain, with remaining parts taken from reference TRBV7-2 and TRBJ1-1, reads GAGVSQSPSNKVTEKGKDVELRCDPISGHTALYWYRQSLGQGLEFLIYFQGNSAPDKSGLPSDRFSAERTGGSVSTLTIQRTQQEDSAVYLCASSGQETEAFFGQGTRLTVV.

Written as DNA, the CDR3 is TGTGCCAGCAGTGAGACAGGGGCCGTGAACACTGAAGCTTTCTTT. This translates into CASSETGAVNTEAFF. The rearrangement joins TRBV6-1 to TRBJ1-1; 8 bases match TRBD1. The CDR3 is 15 amino acids. Germline CDR1 MNHNS, CDR2 SASEGT. Germline trimming cut 3 bases from V and 0 bases from J; bases unmatched to any gene: 3.

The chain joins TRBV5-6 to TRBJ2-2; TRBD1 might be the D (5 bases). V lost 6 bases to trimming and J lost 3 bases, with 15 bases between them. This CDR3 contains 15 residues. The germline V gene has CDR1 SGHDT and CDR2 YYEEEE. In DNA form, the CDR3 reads TGTGCCAGCACCTCCACGACAGACTACACCGGGGAGCTGTTTTTT. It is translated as CASTSTTDYTGELFF.

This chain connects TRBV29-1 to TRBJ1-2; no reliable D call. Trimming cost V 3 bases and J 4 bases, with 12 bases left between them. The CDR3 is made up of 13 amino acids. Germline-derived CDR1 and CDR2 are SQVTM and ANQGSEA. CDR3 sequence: CSVDVEGVYGYTF. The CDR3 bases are TGCAGCGTTGATGTTGAGGGTGTCTATGGCTACACCTTC.

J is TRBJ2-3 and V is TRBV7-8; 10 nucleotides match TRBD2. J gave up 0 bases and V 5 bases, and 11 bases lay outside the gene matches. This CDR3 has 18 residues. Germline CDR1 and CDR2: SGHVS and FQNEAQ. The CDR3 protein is CASSVTSSGGSSTDTQYF. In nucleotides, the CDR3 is TGTGCCAGCAGCGTAACCTCTAGCGGGGGCTCTAGCACAGATACGCAGTATTTT.

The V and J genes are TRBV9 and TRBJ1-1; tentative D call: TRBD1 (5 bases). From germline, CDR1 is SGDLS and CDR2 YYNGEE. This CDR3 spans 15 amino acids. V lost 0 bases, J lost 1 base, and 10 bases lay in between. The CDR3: CASSVAWGTNTEAFF. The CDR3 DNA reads TGTGCCAGCAGCGTAGCTTGGGGCACGAACACTGAAGCTTTCTTT.

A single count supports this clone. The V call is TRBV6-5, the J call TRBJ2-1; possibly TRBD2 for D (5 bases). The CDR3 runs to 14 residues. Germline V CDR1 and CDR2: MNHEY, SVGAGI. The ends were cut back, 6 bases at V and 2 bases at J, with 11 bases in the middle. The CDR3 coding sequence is TGTGCCAGCAGGGCGCCCGGGACCTACAATGAGCAGTTCTTC. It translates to CASRAPGTYNEQFF.

The CDR3: CASGQGGLANEKLFF. DNA for the CDR3: TGTGCCAGTGGACAGGGAGGCTTGGCTAATGAAAAACTGTTTTTT. The J gene is TRBJ1-4, the V gene TRBV5-6, with 8 bases matching TRBD1. The length of the CDR3 is 15 residues. Per germline, CDR1 SGHDT and CDR2 YYEEEE. The V and J ends lost 8 bases and 3 bases, in that order; junction bases with no gene match: 9.